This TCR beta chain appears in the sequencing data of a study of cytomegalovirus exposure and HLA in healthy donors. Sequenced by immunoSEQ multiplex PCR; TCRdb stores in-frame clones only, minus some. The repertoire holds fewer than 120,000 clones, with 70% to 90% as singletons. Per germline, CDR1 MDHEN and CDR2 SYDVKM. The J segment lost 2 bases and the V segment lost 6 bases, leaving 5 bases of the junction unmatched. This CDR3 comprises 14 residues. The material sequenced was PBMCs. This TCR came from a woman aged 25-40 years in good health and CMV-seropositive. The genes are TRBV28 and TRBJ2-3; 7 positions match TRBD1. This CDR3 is CASRVQGDTDTQYF. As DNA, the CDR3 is TGTGCCAGCAGGGTTCAGGGGGACACAGATACGCAGTATTTT.